The rows below give T cell receptor beta chains drawn from one sample of a study of shared clonotypes between healthy human individuals. TCRdb's copy holds only in-frame clones and misses some; the assay was immunoSEQ multiplex PCR. The table includes approximately 940,000 clones, roughly 72% detected once. Sequencing was carried out using memory CD4+ T cells sorted from blood. These receptors all stem from a man aged 18-30 years in good health. Each CDR3 is given with its conserved first and last residue. Each record gives: D gene, V gene, J gene, clone size, CDR3 protein, CDR3 DNA. A D gene is named only where the DNA matches it firmly. Size tells how often a clone was seen (once, few, many) or the class of an expanded clone, and some rows leave it out.

D gene: .
V gene: TRBV2
J gene: TRBJ2-7
clone size: few
CDR3 protein: CASSAPGPASYEQYF
CDR3 DNA: TGTGCCAGCAGTGCGCCGGGACCCGCCTCCTACGAGCAGTACTTC

D gene: .
V gene: TRBV25-1
J gene: TRBJ2-5
clone size: .
CDR3 protein: CASSVPGIGETQYF
CDR3 DNA: TGTGCCAGCAGTGTACCGGGGATCGGGGAGACCCAGTACTTC

D gene: TRBD1
V gene: TRBV11-2
J gene: TRBJ2-5
clone size: .
CDR3 protein: CASSLDGTGDETQYF
CDR3 DNA: TGTGCCAGCAGCTTAGATGGTACAGGGGACGAGACCCAGTACTTC

D gene: TRBD2
V gene: TRBV7-3
J gene: TRBJ2-3
clone size: .
CDR3 protein: CASSQGAGLADTQYF
CDR3 DNA: TGTGCCAGCAGCCAGGGAGCGGGGTTGGCAGATACGCAGTATTTT

D gene: TRBD2
V gene: TRBV30
J gene: TRBJ2-3
clone size: .
CDR3 protein: CAWKQGLANTDTQYF
CDR3 DNA: TGTGCCTGGAAGCAAGGACTAGCTAACACAGATACGCAGTATTTT

D gene: .
V gene: TRBV2
J gene: TRBJ2-7
clone size: .
CDR3 protein: CASSEAGGALYEQYF
CDR3 DNA: TGTGCCAGCAGTGAAGCCGGAGGGGCGTTGTACGAGCAGTACTTC

D gene: .
V gene: TRBV7-6
J gene: TRBJ2-7
clone size: .
CDR3 protein: CASSLVPGGYYEQYF
CDR3 DNA: TGTGCCAGCAGCTTAGTTCCTGGTGGGTACTACGAGCAGTACTTC

D gene: .
V gene: TRBV7-9
J gene: TRBJ2-7
clone size: .
CDR3 protein: CASSLMGQFDEQYF
CDR3 DNA: TGTGCCAGCAGCTTAATGGGCCAGTTCGACGAGCAGTACTTC

D gene: .
V gene: TRBV5-4
J gene: TRBJ2-7
clone size: few
CDR3 protein: CASSLQASYEQYF
CDR3 DNA: TGTGCCAGCAGCTTGCAAGCTTCCTACGAGCAGTACTTC

D gene: TRBD1
V gene: TRBV5-1
J gene: TRBJ1-4
clone size: .
CDR3 protein: CASSTGQGNEKLFF
CDR3 DNA: TGCGCCAGCAGCACTGGACAGGGGAATGAAAAACTGTTTTTT

D gene: TRBD2
V gene: TRBV19
J gene: TRBJ2-1
clone size: few
CDR3 protein: CATRWTSGRNEQFF
CDR3 DNA: TGTGCCACCCGATGGACTAGCGGGAGGAATGAGCAGTTCTTC

D gene: TRBD1
V gene: TRBV19
J gene: TRBJ2-2
clone size: .
CDR3 protein: CASSGTGNTGELFF
CDR3 DNA: TGTGCCAGTTCAGGGACAGGGAACACCGGGGAGCTGTTTTTT

D gene: .
V gene: TRBV30
J gene: TRBJ2-3
clone size: once
CDR3 protein: CAWGSRGTDTQYF
CDR3 DNA: TGTGCCTGGGGTTCGCGGGGCACAGATACGCAGTATTTT

D gene: .
V gene: TRBV2
J gene: TRBJ2-5
clone size: .
CDR3 protein: CASSGGAGSGETQYF
CDR3 DNA: TGTGCCAGCAGTGGTGGGGCGGGGTCAGGGGAGACCCAGTACTTC

D gene: .
V gene: TRBV7-9
J gene: TRBJ1-2
clone size: many
CDR3 protein: CASSLAGRTYGYTF
CDR3 DNA: TGTGCCAGCAGCTTAGCAGGACGGACCTATGGCTACACCTTC

D gene: .
V gene: TRBV19
J gene: TRBJ2-7
clone size: .
CDR3 protein: CASSARDGSYEQYF
CDR3 DNA: TGTGCCAGTAGTGCCCGGGATGGCTCCTACGAGCAGTACTTC

D gene: TRBD1
V gene: TRBV7-6
J gene: TRBJ1-1
clone size: .
CDR3 protein: CASSPQQGVNTEAFF
CDR3 DNA: TGTGCCAGCAGCCCCCAACAGGGGGTGAACACTGAAGCTTTCTTT

D gene: TRBD2
V gene: TRBV5-1
J gene: TRBJ2-7
clone size: many
CDR3 protein: CASSTTSSGSEEQYF
CDR3 DNA: TGCGCCAGCAGCACCACTTCTAGCGGGAGTGAAGAGCAGTACTTC

D gene: TRBD1
V gene: TRBV5-1
J gene: TRBJ2-2
clone size: .
CDR3 protein: CASSSDREHGELFF
CDR3 DNA: TGCGCCAGCAGTTCCGACAGGGAACACGGGGAGCTGTTTTTT

D gene: TRBD2
V gene: TRBV7-2
J gene: TRBJ2-3
clone size: .
CDR3 protein: CASSLVGSGSGDTQYF
CDR3 DNA: TGTGCCAGCAGCTTAGTTGGTAGCGGGAGCGGAGATACGCAGTATTTT

D gene: .
V gene: TRBV30
J gene: TRBJ2-2
clone size: .
CDR3 protein: CAWAFSSWTGELFF
CDR3 DNA: TGTGCCTGGGCCTTCTCCTCATGGACCGGGGAGCTGTTTTTT

D gene: TRBD1
V gene: TRBV7-2
J gene: TRBJ1-4
clone size: .
CDR3 protein: CASSLVAGQGVKKLFF
CDR3 DNA: TGTGCCAGCAGCTTAGTAGCAGGACAGGGAGTGAAAAAACTGTTTTTT

D gene: TRBD2
V gene: TRBV6-5
J gene: TRBJ2-7
clone size: .
CDR3 protein: CASSYRGSSYEQYF
CDR3 DNA: TGTGCCAGCAGTTACCGCGGGAGCTCCTACGAGCAGTACTTC

D gene: .
V gene: TRBV2
J gene: TRBJ2-5
clone size: .
CDR3 protein: CASTAQGGQETQYF
CDR3 DNA: TGTGCCAGCACAGCCCAGGGGGGTCAAGAGACCCAGTACTTC

D gene: .
V gene: TRBV6-4
J gene: TRBJ2-2
clone size: .
CDR3 protein: CASSVGGNTGELFF
CDR3 DNA: TGTGCCAGCAGTGTCGGGGGGAACACCGGGGAGCTGTTTTTT

D gene: .
V gene: TRBV5-5
J gene: TRBJ2-1
clone size: .
CDR3 protein: CASSQGISYNEQFF
CDR3 DNA: TGTGCCAGCAGCCAGGGTATATCCTACAATGAGCAGTTCTTC

D gene: .
V gene: TRBV4-3
J gene: TRBJ1-2
clone size: .
CDR3 protein: CASSPMIMGVDYGYTF
CDR3 DNA: TGCGCCAGCAGCCCGATGATAATGGGAGTAGACTATGGCTACACCTTC

D gene: TRBD1
V gene: TRBV4-1
J gene: TRBJ1-2
clone size: .
CDR3 protein: CASSQDLDRGPVGYTF
CDR3 DNA: TGCGCCAGCAGCCAAGATCTGGACAGGGGCCCTGTGGGCTACACCTTC

D gene: .
V gene: TRBV10-2
J gene: TRBJ1-1
clone size: .
CDR3 protein: CASSVGMNTEAFF
CDR3 DNA: TGCGCCAGCAGTGTGGGTATGAACACTGAAGCTTTCTTT

D gene: .
V gene: TRBV2
J gene: TRBJ2-1
clone size: .
CDR3 protein: CASARGIFMGEQFF
CDR3 DNA: TGTGCCAGCGCTAGGGGTATCTTCATGGGTGAGCAGTTCTTC

D gene: TRBD1
V gene: TRBV19
J gene: TRBJ1-1
clone size: once
CDR3 protein: CASRAGQGALGTEAFF
CDR3 DNA: TGTGCCAGTAGGGCGGGACAGGGGGCATTGGGCACTGAAGCTTTCTTT

D gene: .
V gene: TRBV15
J gene: TRBJ1-4
clone size: .
CDR3 protein: CATSREAPSTNEKLFF
CDR3 DNA: TGTGCCACCAGCAGAGAGGCACCTTCAACTAATGAAAAACTGTTTTTT

D gene: .
V gene: TRBV9
J gene: TRBJ1-1
clone size: .
CDR3 protein: CASSAEHGRTEAFF
CDR3 DNA: TGTGCCAGCAGCGCGGAACATGGGCGCACTGAAGCTTTCTTT

D gene: TRBD1
V gene: TRBV6-1
J gene: TRBJ1-5
clone size: few
CDR3 protein: CASSNDRGNQPQHF
CDR3 DNA: TGTGCCAGCAGCAATGACAGGGGCAATCAGCCCCAGCATTTT

D gene: .
V gene: TRBV5-6
J gene: TRBJ2-7
clone size: .
CDR3 protein: CASSPGAHEQYF
CDR3 DNA: TGTGCCAGCAGCCCGGGGGCCCACGAGCAGTACTTC

D gene: TRBD2
V gene: TRBV27
J gene: TRBJ2-7
clone size: few
CDR3 protein: CASSLSGGTSFYEQYF
CDR3 DNA: TGTGCCAGCAGTTTATCGGGTGGGACTAGTTTTTACGAGCAGTACTTC

D gene: .
V gene: TRBV11-2
J gene: TRBJ1-1
clone size: .
CDR3 protein: CASSLSTNTEAFF
CDR3 DNA: TGTGCCAGCAGCTTAAGCACTAACACTGAAGCTTTCTTT

D gene: .
V gene: TRBV18
J gene: TRBJ1-1
clone size: .
CDR3 protein: CASSPDMNTEAFF
CDR3 DNA: TGTGCCAGCTCACCAGATATGAACACTGAAGCTTTCTTT